The rows below give T cell receptor beta chains drawn from one sample of a study of blood T cell repertoires in COVID-19. This table comes from immunoSEQ multiplex PCR, and its TCRdb copy is limited to in-frame clones, with some not included. The sample contains approximately 150,000 clones, approximately 79% of which appear only once. The specimen sequenced was peripheral blood. These TCRs come from a man aged 50-60 years with active or convalescent COVID-19. CDR3s include the opening cysteine and the closing phenylalanine or tryptophan. A D gene is named only where the DNA matches it firmly. The size of a clone is reported for some rows only, either as once, few or many, or as a class for expanded clones.

V gene,J gene,clone size,D gene,CDR3 DNA,CDR3 protein
TRBV7-9,TRBJ2-1,.,.,TGTGCCAGCAGCTCGGAGACCCGTAATGAGCAGTTCTTC,CASSSETRNEQFF
TRBV28,TRBJ2-1,.,TRBD1,TGTGCCAGCAGTTTAATCGCGGGACAGGGATCCGGATGGATCTACAATGAGCAGTTCTTC,CASSLIAGQGSGWIYNEQFF
TRBV27,TRBJ2-7,.,TRBD1,TGTGCCAGCAGCCAGGGGACAGGGGGCGGCGAGCAGTACTTC,CASSQGTGGGEQYF
TRBV15,TRBJ1-2,.,TRBD1,TGTGCCACCAGCAGAGATGGGGCAGGGGGTAGGGGCTACACCTTC,CATSRDGAGGRGYTF
TRBV30,TRBJ2-5,few,.,TGTGCCTGGAGTGGGGCGGGGGCCCAAGAGACCCAGTACTTC,CAWSGAGAQETQYF
TRBV18,TRBJ2-5,.,TRBD2,TGTGCCAGCTCACCACCGGGACTAGCGAGGGAGACCCAGTACTTC,CASSPPGLARETQYF
TRBV29-1,TRBJ2-1,.,.,TGCAGCGTTGGCGGAGGCCCAGTTATTGAGCAGTTCTTC,CSVGGGPVIEQFF
TRBV29-1,TRBJ2-1,.,TRBD2,TGCAGCGTTGAAGGTTTAGCGGGGGAAGGTGAGCAGTTCTTC,CSVEGLAGEGEQFF
TRBV2,TRBJ1-1,.,TRBD1,TGTGCCAGCGGCGGGACAGTTAACACTGAAGCTTTCTTT,CASGGTVNTEAFF
TRBV5-1,TRBJ2-7,.,.,TGCGCCAGCAGTACCAGCGGATCCTACGAGCAGTACTTC,CASSTSGSYEQYF
TRBV6-5,TRBJ1-4,.,TRBD1,TGTGCCAGCAGTAGGGACAGGGCGAATGAAAAACTGTTTTTT,CASSRDRANEKLFF
TRBV9,TRBJ1-3,.,TRBD1,TGTGCCAGCAGCGTAGGGGACAGGCCCATCGACACCATATATTTT,CASSVGDRPIDTIYF
TRBV28,TRBJ1-5,.,.,TGTGCCAGCCAAGGCACCCGGGGTCAGCCCCAGCATTTT,CASQGTRGQPQHF
TRBV6-5,TRBJ1-2,.,.,TGTGCCAGCAGTACTGTAGGGGCCCAGAGAGATGGCTACACCTTC,CASSTVGAQRDGYTF
TRBV7-3,TRBJ2-2,.,TRBD1,TGTGCCAGCAGCTCTACGGACAGGAGCGGGGAGCTGTTTTTT,CASSSTDRSGELFF
TRBV7-9,TRBJ1-2,.,.,TGTGCCAGCAGCTCAAACAGCTATGGCTACACCTTC,CASSSNSYGYTF
TRBV6-5,TRBJ1-2,.,TRBD1,TGTGCCAGCAGCGACAGGGTTGGAGGCTACACCTTC,CASSDRVGGYTF
TRBV11-3,TRBJ2-2,.,TRBD2,TGTGCCAGCAGCGCCCGGGGACTAGCGGGCACCGGGGAGCTGTTTTTT,CASSARGLAGTGELFF
TRBV28,TRBJ1-2,many,TRBD1,TGTGCCAGCAGTTTCCGAGGGGGCATCGCGGGTGGCTACACCTTC,CASSFRGGIAGGYTF
TRBV19,TRBJ1-5,.,.,TGTGCCAGTAGTATTAGTTGGGGAGGGATCAATCAGCCCCAGCATTTT,CASSISWGGINQPQHF
TRBV7-8,TRBJ2-3,.,TRBD1,TGTGCCAGCAGCTCTCCGGGACAGAGCACAGATACGCAGTATTTT,CASSSPGQSTDTQYF
TRBV5-1,TRBJ2-1,.,TRBD1,TGCGCCAGCAGCCCTGGACAGGTCGATGAGCAGTTCTTC,CASSPGQVDEQFF